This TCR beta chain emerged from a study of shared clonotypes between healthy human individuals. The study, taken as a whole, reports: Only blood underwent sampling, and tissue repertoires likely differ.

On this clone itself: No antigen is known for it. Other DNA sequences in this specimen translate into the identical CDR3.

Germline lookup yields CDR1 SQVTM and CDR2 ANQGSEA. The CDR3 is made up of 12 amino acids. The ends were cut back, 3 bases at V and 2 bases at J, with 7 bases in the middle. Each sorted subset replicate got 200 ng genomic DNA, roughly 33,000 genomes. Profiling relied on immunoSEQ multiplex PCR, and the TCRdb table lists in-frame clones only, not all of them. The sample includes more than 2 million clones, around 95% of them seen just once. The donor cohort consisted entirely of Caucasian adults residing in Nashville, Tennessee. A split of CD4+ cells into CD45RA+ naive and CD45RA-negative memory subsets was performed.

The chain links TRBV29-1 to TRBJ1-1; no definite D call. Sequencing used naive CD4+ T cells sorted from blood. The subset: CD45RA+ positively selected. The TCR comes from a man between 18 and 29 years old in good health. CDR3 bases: TGCAGCGTTGACCGTTCAAACACTGAAGCTTTCTTT. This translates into CSVDRSNTEAFF.